This paragraph reports one T cell receptor (beta chain). The sample comes from a study of OX40 agonist ivuxolimab in advanced cancers. Produced via immunoSEQ multiplex PCR; TCRdb's table is partial and in-frame only. The sample shows 90,000 or so clones, roughly 90% of them seen only once. The CDR3 covers 13 residues. CDR1 and CDR2 (germline): SGHAT, FQNNGV. The V gene lost 5 bases and the J gene lost 4 bases, with 11 bases spanning the gap. V usage is TRBV11-2 and J usage is TRBJ2-5, with a weak D call TRBD2 (5 bases). Source: CD4+ or CD8+ T cells sorted from blood, taken in a trial of the OX40 agonist ivuxolimab. The clonotype was recovered from an adult with an advanced solid tumor such as melanoma, head and neck, liver or kidney cancer. DNA of the CDR3: TGTGCCAGCAGCCCGGGATCGGGAGAGACCCAGTACTTC. Translated: CASSPGSGETQYF.